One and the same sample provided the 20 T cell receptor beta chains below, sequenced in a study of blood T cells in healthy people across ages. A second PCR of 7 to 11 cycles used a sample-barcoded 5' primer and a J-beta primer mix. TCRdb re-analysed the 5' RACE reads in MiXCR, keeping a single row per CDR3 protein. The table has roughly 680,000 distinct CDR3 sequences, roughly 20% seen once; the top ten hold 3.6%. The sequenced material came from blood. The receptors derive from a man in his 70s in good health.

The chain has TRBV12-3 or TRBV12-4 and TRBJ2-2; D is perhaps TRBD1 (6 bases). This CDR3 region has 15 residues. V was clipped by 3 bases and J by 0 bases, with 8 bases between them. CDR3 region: CASSFGTSNTGELFF. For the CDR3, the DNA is TGTGCCAGCAGTTTCGGGACATCGAACACCGGGGAGCTGTTTTTT.

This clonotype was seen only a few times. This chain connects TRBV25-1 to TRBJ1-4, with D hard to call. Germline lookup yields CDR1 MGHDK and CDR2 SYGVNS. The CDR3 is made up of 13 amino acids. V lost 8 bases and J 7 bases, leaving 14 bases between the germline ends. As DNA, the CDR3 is TGTGCCAGCGGCCCTCATCGGGGTGAAAAACTGTTTTTT. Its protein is CASGPHRGEKLFF.

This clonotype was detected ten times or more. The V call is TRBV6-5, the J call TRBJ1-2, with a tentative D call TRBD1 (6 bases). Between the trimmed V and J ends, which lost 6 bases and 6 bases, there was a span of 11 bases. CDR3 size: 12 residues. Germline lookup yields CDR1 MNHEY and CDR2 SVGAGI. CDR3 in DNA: TGTGCCAGCAGCTCGGGGGGCGATGGCTACACCTTC. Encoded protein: CASSSGGDGYTF.

The chain's CDR3 is CASSLMRAYEQYF. In DNA form, the CDR3 reads TGTGCCAGCAGCTTAATGAGGGCCTACGAGCAGTACTTC. The genes are TRBV7-2 and TRBJ2-7; D may be TRBD2 (5 bases). Deletions cut 2 bases from V and 2 bases from J, with 7 bases between. Germline-derived CDR1 and CDR2 are SGHTA and FQGNSA. The CDR3 covers 13 residues.

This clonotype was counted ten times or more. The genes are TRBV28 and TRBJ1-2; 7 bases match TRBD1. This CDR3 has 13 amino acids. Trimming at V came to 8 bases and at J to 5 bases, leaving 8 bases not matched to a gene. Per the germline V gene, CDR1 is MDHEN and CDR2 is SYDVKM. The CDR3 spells CASYQDRVYGYTF. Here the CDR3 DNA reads TGTGCCAGCTACCAAGACAGGGTTTATGGCTACACCTTC.

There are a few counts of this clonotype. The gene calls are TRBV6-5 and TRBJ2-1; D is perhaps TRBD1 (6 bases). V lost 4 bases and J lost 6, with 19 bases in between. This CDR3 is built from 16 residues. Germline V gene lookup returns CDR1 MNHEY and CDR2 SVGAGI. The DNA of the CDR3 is TGTGCCAGCAGTTCCCAAGGGGGTGCATTTTCCAATGAGCAGTTCTTC. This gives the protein CASSSQGGAFSNEQFF.

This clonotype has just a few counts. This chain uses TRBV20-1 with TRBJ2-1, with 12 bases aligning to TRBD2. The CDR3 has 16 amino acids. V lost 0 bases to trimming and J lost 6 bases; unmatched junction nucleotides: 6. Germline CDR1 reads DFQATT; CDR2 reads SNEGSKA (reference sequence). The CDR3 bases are TGCAGTGCTAGAGATCCCCTAGCGGGAGGGACCAATGAGCAGTTCTTC. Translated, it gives CSARDPLAGGTNEQFF.

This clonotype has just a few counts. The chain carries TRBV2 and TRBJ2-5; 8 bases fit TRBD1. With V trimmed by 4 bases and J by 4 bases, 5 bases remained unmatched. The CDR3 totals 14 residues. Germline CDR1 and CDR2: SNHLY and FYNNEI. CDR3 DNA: TGTGCCAGCAGTGGGACAGGGACTCCAGAGACCCAGTACTTC. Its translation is CASSGTGTPETQYF.

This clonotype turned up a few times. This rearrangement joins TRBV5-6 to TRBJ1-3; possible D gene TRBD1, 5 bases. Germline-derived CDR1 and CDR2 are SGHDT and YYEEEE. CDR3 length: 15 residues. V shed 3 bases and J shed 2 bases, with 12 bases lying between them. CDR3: CASSSTRVAGNTIYF. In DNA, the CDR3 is TGTGCCAGCAGCTCGACCAGGGTAGCTGGAAACACCATATATTTT.

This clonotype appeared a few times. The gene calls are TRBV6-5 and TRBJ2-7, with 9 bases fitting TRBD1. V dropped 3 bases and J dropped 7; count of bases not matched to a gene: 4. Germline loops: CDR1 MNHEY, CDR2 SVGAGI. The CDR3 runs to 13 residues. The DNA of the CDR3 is TGTGCCAGCAGTTATTACAGGGGGCGTGAGCAGTACTTC. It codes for CASSYYRGREQYF.

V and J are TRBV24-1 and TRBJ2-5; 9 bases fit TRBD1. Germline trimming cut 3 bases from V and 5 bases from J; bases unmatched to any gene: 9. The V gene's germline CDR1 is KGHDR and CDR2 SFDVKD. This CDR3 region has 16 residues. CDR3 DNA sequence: TGTGCCACCAGTGATCTGTCGGGACAGGGAGGGGAGACCCAGTACTTC. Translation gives CATSDLSGQGGETQYF.

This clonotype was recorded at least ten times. The CDR3 here is CASSLSSGSYEQYF. Here the CDR3 DNA reads TGCGCCAGCAGCTTGAGTAGCGGGAGCTACGAGCAGTACTTC. The rearrangement joins TRBV5-1 to TRBJ2-7; TRBD2 aligns across 9 bases. Per the germline V gene, CDR1 is SGHRS and CDR2 is YFSETQ. This CDR3 is built from 14 residues. V was pared by 1 base and J by 3 bases, with 2 bases of the junction left unmatched.

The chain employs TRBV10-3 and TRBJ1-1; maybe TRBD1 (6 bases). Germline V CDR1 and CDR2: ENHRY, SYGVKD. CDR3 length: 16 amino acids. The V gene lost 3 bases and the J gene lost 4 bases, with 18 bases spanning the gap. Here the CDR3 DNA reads TGTGCCATCAGTGATCAAAGGGGGGGGATGAGCACTGAAGCTTTCTTT. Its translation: CAISDQRGGMSTEAFF.

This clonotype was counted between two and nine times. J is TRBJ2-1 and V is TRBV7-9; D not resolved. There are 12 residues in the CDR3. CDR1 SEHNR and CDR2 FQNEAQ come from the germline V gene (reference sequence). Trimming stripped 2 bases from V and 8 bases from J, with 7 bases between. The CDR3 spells CASSLLWHEQFF. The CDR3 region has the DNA TGTGCCAGCAGCTTATTGTGGCATGAGCAGTTCTTC. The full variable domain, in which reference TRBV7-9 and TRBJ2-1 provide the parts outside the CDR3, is DTGVSQNPRHKITKRGQNVTFRCDPISEHNRLYWYRQTLGQGPEFLTYFQNEAQLEKSRLLSDRFSAERPKGSFSTLEIQRTEQGDSAMYLCASSLLWHEQFFGPGTRLTVL.

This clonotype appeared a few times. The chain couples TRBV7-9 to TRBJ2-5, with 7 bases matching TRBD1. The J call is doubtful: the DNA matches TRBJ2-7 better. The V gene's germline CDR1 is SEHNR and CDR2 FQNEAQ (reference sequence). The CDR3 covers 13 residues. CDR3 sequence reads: CASSQGQFGEQYF. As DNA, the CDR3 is TGTGCCAGCAGCCAGGGACAGTTCGGCGAGCAGTACTTC.

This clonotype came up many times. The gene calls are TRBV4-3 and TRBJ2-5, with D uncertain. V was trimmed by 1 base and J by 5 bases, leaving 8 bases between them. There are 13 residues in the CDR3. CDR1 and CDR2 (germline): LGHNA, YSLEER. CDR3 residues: CASSQASAETQYF. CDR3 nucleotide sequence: TGCGCCAGCAGCCAAGCCAGCGCCGAGACCCAGTACTTC.

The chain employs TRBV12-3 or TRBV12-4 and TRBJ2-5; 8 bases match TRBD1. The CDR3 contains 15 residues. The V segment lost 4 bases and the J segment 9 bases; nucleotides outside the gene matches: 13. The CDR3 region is CASSSRTGPTGAQYF. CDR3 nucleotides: TGTGCCAGCAGTTCTAGGACAGGGCCCACAGGTGCCCAGTACTTC.

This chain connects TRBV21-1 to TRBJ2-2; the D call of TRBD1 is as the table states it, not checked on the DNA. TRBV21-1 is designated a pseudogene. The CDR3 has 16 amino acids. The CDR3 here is CASSARQNANTGELFF. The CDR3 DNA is TGTGCCAGCAGCGCCAGACAGAACGCGAACACCGGGGAGCTGTTTTTT.

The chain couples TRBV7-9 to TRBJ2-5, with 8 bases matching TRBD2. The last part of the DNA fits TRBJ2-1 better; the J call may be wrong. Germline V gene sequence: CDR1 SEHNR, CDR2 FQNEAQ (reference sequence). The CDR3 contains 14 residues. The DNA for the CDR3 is TGTGCCAGCAAAGGGCTAGCGGGTGGGAATGAGCAGTTCTTC. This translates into CASKGLAGGNEQFF.

CDR3: CASRLTGSSGYTF. CDR3 DNA sequence: TGTGCCAGCAGACTAACAGGGTCCTCTGGCTACACCTTC. The chain combines TRBV28 with TRBJ1-2; D is possibly TRBD1 (6 bases). In germline, CDR1 is MDHEN, CDR2 SYDVKM. This CDR3 spans 13 amino acids. V gave up 6 bases and J gave up 7 bases, with 15 bases separating them.